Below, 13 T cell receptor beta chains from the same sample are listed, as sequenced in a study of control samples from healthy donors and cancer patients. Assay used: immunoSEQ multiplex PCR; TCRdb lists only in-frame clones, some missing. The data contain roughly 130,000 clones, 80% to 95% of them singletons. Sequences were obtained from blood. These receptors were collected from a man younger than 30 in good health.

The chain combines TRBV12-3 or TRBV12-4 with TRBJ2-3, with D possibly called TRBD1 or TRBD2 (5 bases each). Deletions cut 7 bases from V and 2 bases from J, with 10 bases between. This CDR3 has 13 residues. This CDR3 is CASTGRTTDTQYF. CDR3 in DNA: TGTGCCAGCACGGGACGAACCACAGATACGCAGTATTTT.

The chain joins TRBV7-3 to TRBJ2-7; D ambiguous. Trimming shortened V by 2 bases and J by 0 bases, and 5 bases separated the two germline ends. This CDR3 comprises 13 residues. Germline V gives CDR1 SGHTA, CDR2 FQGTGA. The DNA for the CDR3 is TGTGCCAGCAGCTTAGCAGGCTCCTACGAGCAGTACTTC. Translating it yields CASSLAGSYEQYF.

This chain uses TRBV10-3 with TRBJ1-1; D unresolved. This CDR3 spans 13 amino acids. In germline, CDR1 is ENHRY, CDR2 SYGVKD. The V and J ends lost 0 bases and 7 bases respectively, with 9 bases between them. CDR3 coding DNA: TGTGCCATCAGTGAGTCGATAGAGGATGAAGCTTTCTTT. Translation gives CAISESIEDEAFF.

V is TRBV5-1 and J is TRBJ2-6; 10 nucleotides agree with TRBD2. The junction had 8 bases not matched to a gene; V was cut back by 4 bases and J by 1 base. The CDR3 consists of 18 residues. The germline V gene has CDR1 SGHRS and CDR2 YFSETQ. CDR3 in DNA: TGCGCCAGCAGCGACCCTAGCGGGGGAGGGTCTGGGGCCAACGTCCTGACTTTC. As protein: CASSDPSGGGSGANVLTF.

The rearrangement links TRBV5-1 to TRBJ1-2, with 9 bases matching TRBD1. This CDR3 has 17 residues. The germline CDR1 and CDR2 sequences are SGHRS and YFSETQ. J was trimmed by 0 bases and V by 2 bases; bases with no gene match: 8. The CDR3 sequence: CASSLTGGQEPNYGYTF. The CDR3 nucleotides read TGCGCCAGCAGCTTAACAGGGGGCCAAGAACCTAACTATGGCTACACCTTC.

In DNA, the CDR3 is TGTGCCAGCAGCTTAGCGCTAAGTGTACAGGGGTTGGAGACCCAGTACTTC. Amino acid sequence: CASSLALSVQGLETQYF. The chain joins TRBV7-6 to TRBJ2-5; the match to TRBD1 covers 7 bases. The germline V gene encodes CDR1 SGHVS and CDR2 FNYEAQ. The CDR3 consists of 17 residues. The junction had 12 bases not matched to a gene; V was cut back by 0 bases and J by 5 bases.

CDR3: CASSIDPKKQYF. The CDR3 DNA follows: TGTGCCAGTAGTATAGACCCGAAAAAGCAGTACTTC. V and J are TRBV19 and TRBJ2-7, with D unclear. The V and J ends lost 0 bases and 8 bases respectively, with 8 bases between them. The germline V gene encodes CDR1 LNHDA and CDR2 SQIVND (reference sequence). CDR3 length: 12 residues.

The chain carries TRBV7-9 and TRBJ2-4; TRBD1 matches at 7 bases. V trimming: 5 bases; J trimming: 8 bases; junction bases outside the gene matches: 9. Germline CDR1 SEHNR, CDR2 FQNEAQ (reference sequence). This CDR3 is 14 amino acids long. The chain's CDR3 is CASSHGRGRDIQYF. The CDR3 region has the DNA TGTGCCAGCAGCCACGGCAGGGGGAGAGACATTCAGTACTTC. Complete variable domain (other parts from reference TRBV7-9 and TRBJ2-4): DTGVSQNPRHKITKRGQNVTFRCDPISEHNRLYWYRQTLGQGPEFLTYFQNEAQLEKSRLLSDRFSAERPKGSFSTLEIQRTEQGDSAMYLCASSHGRGRDIQYFGAGTRLSVL.

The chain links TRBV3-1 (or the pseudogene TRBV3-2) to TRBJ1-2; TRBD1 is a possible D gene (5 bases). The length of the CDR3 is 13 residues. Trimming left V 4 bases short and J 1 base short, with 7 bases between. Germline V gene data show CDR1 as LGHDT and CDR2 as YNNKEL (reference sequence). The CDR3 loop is CASSRDSNYGYTF. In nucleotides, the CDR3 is TGTGCCAGCAGCCGCGACAGTAACTATGGCTACACCTTC.

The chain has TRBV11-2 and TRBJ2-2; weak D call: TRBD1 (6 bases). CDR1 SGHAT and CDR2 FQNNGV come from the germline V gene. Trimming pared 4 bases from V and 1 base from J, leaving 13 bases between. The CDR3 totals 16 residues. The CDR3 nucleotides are TGTGCCAGCAGCTCCATCAGGGGAAAGAACACCGGGGAGCTGTTTTTT. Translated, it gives CASSSIRGKNTGELFF.

The CDR3 nucleotides read TGCGCCAGCAGCTGGGGGGGGGAGAACACTGAAGCTTTCTTT. This codes for CASSWGGENTEAFF. V gene TRBV5-1 combines with J gene TRBJ1-1, with D perhaps matching TRBD1 (5 bases). The germline V gene encodes CDR1 SGHRS and CDR2 YFSETQ. Trimming stripped 3 bases from V and 1 base from J, with 10 bases between. The CDR3 totals 14 residues. Drawing the rest from reference TRBV5-1 and TRBJ1-1, the complete variable domain is KAGVTQTPRYLIKTRGQQVTLSCSPISGHRSVSWYQQTPGQGLQFLFEYFSETQRNKGNFPGRFSGRQFSNSRSEMNVSTLELGDSALYLCASSWGGENTEAFFGQGTRLTVV.

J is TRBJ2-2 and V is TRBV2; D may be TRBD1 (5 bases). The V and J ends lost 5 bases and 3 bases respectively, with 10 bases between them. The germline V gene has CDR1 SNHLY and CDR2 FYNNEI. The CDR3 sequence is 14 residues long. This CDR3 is CASSIIGDTGELFF. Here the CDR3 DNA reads TGTGCCAGCAGTATTATAGGGGACACCGGGGAGCTGTTTTTT.

DNA of the CDR3: TGCGCCAGCAGCCCGGTGGACAGTAGCGCCAACGTCCTGACTTTC. Protein product: CASSPVDSSANVLTF. The chain combines TRBV5-1 with TRBJ2-6, with a weak D call TRBD1 (6 bases). The CDR3 extends over 15 amino acids. The V and J ends lost 4 bases and 7 bases respectively, with 15 bases between them. The V gene's germline CDR1 is SGHRS and CDR2 YFSETQ.